One and the same sample provided the 24 T cell receptor beta chains below, sequenced in a study of OX40 agonist ivuxolimab in advanced cancers. The protocol used for the library was the immunoSEQ multiplex PCR assay. The table was pulled from immuneACCESS by TCRdb, which kept in-frame rearrangements only. Such tables lose some clones; where checked, under half of the loss comes from unresolved V genes, and the rest has no known cause. Here the sample has roughly 48,000 clones; approximately 79% occur a single time. 7.9% of the sample is taken by the ten largest. Specimen: CD4+ or CD8+ T cells sorted from blood, collected in a trial of the OX40 agonist ivuxolimab. The receptors derive from an adult with an advanced solid tumor such as melanoma, head and neck, liver or kidney cancer.

This clone was seen a handful of times. The chain joins TRBV6-5 to TRBJ2-3, with D perhaps being TRBD1 or TRBD2 (5 bases each). Trimming cost V 3 bases and J 2 bases, with 15 bases left between them. Germline loops: CDR1 MNHEY, CDR2 SVGAGI. The CDR3 consists of 16 residues. CDR3 protein: CASSYSRDPYTDTQYF. Written as DNA, the CDR3 is TGTGCCAGCAGTTATTCCCGGGACCCCTACACAGATACGCAGTATTTT.

The chain carries TRBV15 and TRBJ2-7; possibly TRBD2 for D (5 bases). V was shortened by 9 bases and J by 2 bases, with 17 bases between the two germline ends. Looked up from germline, CDR1 is LNHNV and CDR2 is YYDKDF (reference sequence). The CDR3 sequence is 14 residues long. For the CDR3, the DNA is TGTGCCACGAGGAGGTGGACCGACCCCTACGAGCAGTACTTC. Protein: CATRRWTDPYEQYF.

The V call is TRBV5-1, the J call TRBJ1-4, with 10 bases that match TRBD1. Looked up from germline, CDR1 is SGHRS and CDR2 is YFSETQ. Germline trimming cut 8 bases from V and 10 bases from J; bases unmatched to any gene: 11. CDR3 length: 14 residues. This CDR3 is CASTLGTGEGKLFF. The CDR3 nucleotides read TGCGCCAGTACGCTTGGGACAGGGGAGGGAAAACTGTTTTTT.

This clone has more than one count but fewer than ten. The rearrangement links TRBV11-2 to TRBJ2-5; a possible D gene is TRBD2 (5 bases). The germline CDR1 and CDR2 sequences are SGHAT and FQNNGV. The CDR3 is 15 amino acids. The V gene lost 1 base and the J gene lost 2 bases, with 11 bases spanning the gap. CDR3 nucleotides: TGTGCCAGCAGCTTAGGAACCGGGAAACAAGAGACCCAGTACTTC. Amino acid sequence: CASSLGTGKQETQYF.

This clone was seen only once. This chain uses TRBV7-8 with TRBJ1-6; no definite D call. The length of the CDR3 is 18 residues. Germline V gene data show CDR1 as SGHVS and CDR2 as FQNEAQ. Trimming removed 2 bases at V and 0 bases at J, with 14 bases between. In nucleotides, the CDR3 is TGTGCCAGCAGCTTAATGAGGATCCCGGGCTCCTATAATTCACCCCTCCACTTT. Translation: CASSLMRIPGSYNSPLHF.

V gene TRBV4-1 combines with J gene TRBJ2-3, with 8 bases aligning to TRBD2. Germline CDR1 is MGHRA and CDR2 is YSYEKL. This CDR3 has 16 residues. V trimming: 0 bases; J trimming: 3 bases; junction bases outside the gene matches: 5. The CDR3 spells CASSQDRAGATDTQYF. Written as DNA, the CDR3 is TGCGCCAGCAGCCAAGATCGAGCGGGGGCGACAGATACGCAGTATTTT.

This rearrangement joins TRBV6-5 to TRBJ2-7, with 10 bases that match TRBD2. The CDR3 is made up of 15 amino acids. The germline V gene has CDR1 MNHEY and CDR2 SVGAGI. The junction had 7 bases not matched to a gene; V was cut back by 2 bases and J by 6 bases. The CDR3 protein is CASSYGAGGPIEQYF. In nucleotides, the CDR3 is TGTGCCAGCAGTTACGGAGCGGGAGGGCCGATCGAGCAGTACTTC.

V and J are TRBV19 and TRBJ1-6; TRBD1 matches at 8 bases. Germline assignment: CDR1 LNHDA and CDR2 SQIVND (reference sequence). V lost 5 bases to trimming and J lost 7 bases; unmatched junction nucleotides: 4. The CDR3 is made up of 14 amino acids. CDR3 sequence (DNA): TGTGCCAGTAGTCTGGGACAGGCGAATTCACCCCTCCACTTT. It translates to CASSLGQANSPLHF.

V usage is TRBV9 and J usage is TRBJ1-5; D gene uncertain. The CDR3 extends over 13 amino acids. V lost 3 bases and J lost 6, with 10 bases in between. Per germline, CDR1 SGDLS and CDR2 YYNGEE. CDR3 in amino acids: CASSALMGQPQHF. For the CDR3, the DNA is TGTGCCAGCAGCGCCTTAATGGGTCAGCCCCAGCATTTT.

This chain joins TRBV7-9 and TRBJ1-1; D call uncertain. Germline lookup yields CDR1 SEHNR and CDR2 FQNEAQ (reference sequence). Trimming took 6 bases from V and 3 from J, leaving 11 bases between them. This CDR3 has 13 residues. CDR3: CASRYTKDTEAFF. Here the CDR3 DNA reads TGTGCCAGCAGATACACTAAGGACACTGAAGCTTTCTTT.

The J gene is TRBJ1-2, the V gene TRBV4-3; D perhaps matches TRBD1 (5 bases). The CDR3 is made up of 15 amino acids. CDR1 and CDR2 from the germline V gene are LGHNA and YSLEER. The ends were cut back, 0 bases at V and 7 bases at J, with 15 bases in the middle. Written as DNA, the CDR3 is TGCGCCAGCAGCCAAGATCCCGGCAGGGAGACTGGCTACACCTTC. This sequence encodes CASSQDPGRETGYTF.

The chain employs TRBV5-1 and TRBJ1-2, with D possibly TRBD1 on 6 matching bases. Germline V lookup: CDR1 SGHRS, CDR2 YFSETQ. The CDR3 has 17 amino acids. Trimming left V 1 base short and J 1 base short, with 17 bases between. The CDR3 nucleotides read TGCGCCAGCAGCTTGAGTCCGGCCGGACAGATTAACTATGGCTACACCTTC. Protein product: CASSLSPAGQINYGYTF.

The CDR3: CASRPRGQGGHEQYF. The CDR3, as DNA: TGTGCCAGTAGACCTCGAGGACAGGGGGGCCACGAGCAGTACTTC. The rearrangement uses TRBV19 and TRBJ2-7, with 10 bases aligning to TRBD1. Trimming cost V 6 bases and J 5 bases; bases outside gene matches: 10. This CDR3 has 15 residues. Germline CDR1 reads LNHDA; CDR2 reads SQIVND (reference sequence).

The genes are TRBV27 and TRBJ2-3, with 12 positions matching TRBD1. The length of the CDR3 is 16 residues. Trimming took 5 bases from V and 4 from J; bases not matched to a gene: 7. Germline V gene data show CDR1 as MNHEY and CDR2 as SMNVEV (reference sequence). CDR3 residues: CASSRRDRGQADTQYF. The CDR3 DNA reads as TGTGCCAGCAGTAGGAGGGACAGGGGGCAGGCAGATACGCAGTATTTT.

The J gene is TRBJ1-2, the V gene TRBV4-3, with D hard to call. Germline loops: CDR1 LGHNA, CDR2 YSLEER. This CDR3 has 11 amino acids. V was clipped by 1 base and J by 8 bases, with 5 bases between them. CDR3 bases: TGCGCCAGCAGCCAAGGACTGGGCTACACCTTC. Translated: CASSQGLGYTF.

In this sample, this clone turned up a few times. This rearrangement joins TRBV7-2 to TRBJ2-5; 10 bases map to TRBD2. V was pared by 4 bases and J by 5 bases, with 7 bases of the junction left unmatched. The CDR3 covers 15 residues. In germline, CDR1 is SGHTA, CDR2 FQGNSA. This CDR3 reads CASSSSGSPVETQYF. DNA of the CDR3: TGTGCCAGCAGCTCTAGCGGGAGCCCTGTGGAGACCCAGTACTTC.

The V and J genes are TRBV7-9 and TRBJ2-7; no clear D gene. V shed 5 bases and J shed 4 bases, with 15 bases lying between them. The germline V gene has CDR1 SEHNR and CDR2 FQNEAQ (reference sequence). CDR3 length: 14 amino acids. This chain's CDR3 is CASSPRSSPYEQYF. The CDR3 DNA reads TGTGCCAGCAGCCCCCGCAGTTCGCCTTACGAGCAGTACTTC. Filled out from reference TRBV7-9 and TRBJ2-7, the complete variable domain reads DTGVSQNPRHKITKRGQNVTFRCDPISEHNRLYWYRQTLGQGPEFLTYFQNEAQLEKSRLLSDRFSAERPKGSFSTLEIQRTEQGDSAMYLCASSPRSSPYEQYFGPGTRLTVT.

The chain couples TRBV5-1 to TRBJ2-7, with 10 bases identical to TRBD1. Germline-derived CDR1 and CDR2 are SGHRS and YFSETQ. CDR3 length: 15 residues. With V trimmed by 4 bases and J by 6 bases, 10 bases remained unmatched. Here the CDR3 reads CASSPRGDRGGEQYF. The CDR3, as DNA: TGCGCCAGCAGCCCCCGTGGGGACAGGGGAGGCGAGCAGTACTTC.

The chain is built from TRBV10-2 and TRBJ1-1; D might be TRBD1 (5 bases). Trimming pared 8 bases from V and 4 bases from J, leaving 17 bases between. Looked up from germline, CDR1 is WSHSY and CDR2 is SAAADI. The CDR3 has 14 residues. The CDR3 sequence: CASGRQSGGTEAFF. CDR3 in DNA: TGCGCCAGCGGACGACAGTCCGGAGGCACTGAAGCTTTCTTT.

The gene calls are TRBV7-8 and TRBJ2-7; D gene uncertain. Trimming removed 0 bases at V and 3 bases at J, with 9 bases between. Per the germline V gene, CDR1 is SGHVS and CDR2 is FQNEAQ. CDR3 length: 14 amino acids. CDR3 bases: TGTGCCAGCAGCTTAGCGGCGGCAGTCTACGAGCAGTACTTC. Its translation: CASSLAAAVYEQYF. Full variable domain (rest looked up from reference TRBV7-8 and TRBJ2-7): GAGVSQSPRYKVAKRGQDVALRCDPISGHVSLFWYQQALGQGPEFLTYFQNEAQLDKSGLPSDRFFAERPEGSVSTLKIQRTQQEDSAVYLCASSLAAAVYEQYFGPGTRLTVT.

Comments on this clone: Other DNA sequences from this sample encode an identical CDR3 as well. This chain connects TRBV30 to TRBJ1-2; possibly TRBD1 for D (5 bases). Trimming removed 5 bases from V and 0 bases from J, with 16 bases in between. CDR1 GTSNPN and CDR2 SVGIG come from the germline V gene (reference sequence). The CDR3 length is 15 residues. The DNA for the CDR3 is TGTGCCTGGGGGGGATTAAGGACGGCTAACTATGGCTACACCTTC. This gives the protein CAWGGLRTANYGYTF.

The chain employs TRBV7-8 and TRBJ1-1; tentatively, D is TRBD1 (5 bases). The V end lost 4 bases, the J end lost 0 bases, and 21 bases lay between the germline ends. CDR1 SGHVS and CDR2 FQNEAQ come from the germline V gene. This CDR3 comprises 18 residues. CDR3 residues: CASSSLLGEKIMNTEAFF. For the CDR3, the DNA is TGTGCCAGCAGCTCCTTATTGGGGGAGAAAATCATGAACACTGAAGCTTTCTTT. Together with reference TRBV7-8 and TRBJ1-1, the CDR3 gives the full variable domain: GAGVSQSPRYKVAKRGQDVALRCDPISGHVSLFWYQQALGQGPEFLTYFQNEAQLDKSGLPSDRFFAERPEGSVSTLKIQRTQQEDSAVYLCASSSLLGEKIMNTEAFFGQGTRLTVV.

J is TRBJ2-6 and V is TRBV30; D ambiguous. Per germline, CDR1 GTSNPN and CDR2 SVGIG (reference sequence). The CDR3 runs to 12 residues. The chain's CDR3 is CGGSSGANVLTF. CDR3 in DNA: TGTGGAGGAAGCTCTGGGGCCAACGTCCTGACTTTC.

The chain is built from TRBV7-2 and TRBJ2-1, with 8 nucleotides matching TRBD2. The germline V gene encodes CDR1 SGHTA and CDR2 FQGNSA. V lost 2 bases to trimming and J lost 7 bases; unmatched junction nucleotides: 13. CDR3 length: 17 amino acids. The CDR3 region has the DNA TGTGCCAGCAGCTTAAGTCTCTCCGGGAGGGCCCGGAATGAGCAGTTCTTC. Translating gives CASSLSLSGRARNEQFF.